This TCR beta chain is from a study of blood T cell repertoires in COVID-19. Overall study: Sites across the United States, Italy and Spain contributed samples from acute and convalescent COVID-19. The analysed material was cDNA or gDNA that came from T cells, B-cell-depleted T cells, or PBMCs.

Clones were sequenced by immunoSEQ multiplex PCR, and TCRdb holds only the in-frame ones, with some missing. The repertoire holds over 150,000 clones, with 70% to 90% as singletons. This clone has more than one count but fewer than ten. CDR1 is MNHEY, CDR2 SMNVEV, per germline (reference sequence). This CDR3 is built from 15 residues. V gave up 0 bases and J gave up 1 base; unmatched junction bases: 1. The TCR originated in a man between 50 and 59 years old with COVID-19, enrolled during active disease. Sequencing was done on a sample of peripheral blood. The chain uses TRBV27 and TRBJ1-1, with TRBD1 identical over 8 bases. CDR3 nucleotide sequence: TGTGCCAGCAGTTTATCGCAGGGGGCGAACACTGAAGCTTTCTTT. Encoded protein: CASSLSQGANTEAFF.